The 24 T cell receptor beta chains below were found in one sample sequenced in a study of blood T cells in healthy people across ages. A second 7 to 11 cycle PCR used barcoded and J-beta primers. One entry per CDR3 protein results from TCRdb running MiXCR on the 5' RACE reads. The data hold under 1,000,000 distinct CDR3 sequences, with about 37% observed a single time. The sample consisted of blood. These receptors all stem from a young man in good health.

This rearrangement joins TRBV6-2 or TRBV6-3 to TRBJ2-1; D gene ambiguous. Trimming shortened V by 6 bases and J by 9 bases, and 9 bases separated the two germline ends. The CDR3 spans 11 residues. Germline CDR1 is MNHEY and CDR2 is SVGEGT. As DNA, the CDR3 is TGTGCCAGCAGATCCAGCCTTGAGCAGTTCTTC. This sequence encodes CASRSSLEQFF.

A few counts support this clonotype. V and J are TRBV3-1 and TRBJ1-2; weak D call: TRBD1 (6 bases). The CDR3 sequence is 17 residues long. In germline, CDR1 is LGHDT, CDR2 YNNKEL (reference sequence). V was shortened by 1 base and J by 2 bases, with 17 bases between the two germline ends. CDR3 in DNA: TGTGCCAGCAGCCAAGGGGGGCCCGCCGGGCAGAACTATGGCTACACCTTC. Its translation is CASSQGGPAGQNYGYTF.

There are many counts of this clonotype. This chain links TRBV12-3 or TRBV12-4 with TRBJ2-3; 10 bases agree with TRBD2. This CDR3 is 16 amino acids long. After removal of 5 bases from V and 2 bases from J, the junction contained 7 bases not matched to a gene. The CDR3 coding sequence is TGTGCCAGCAGTCTTGAAAGCGGGGGGGACACAGATACGCAGTATTTT. It encodes CASSLESGGDTDTQYF.

The rearrangement links TRBV27 to TRBJ1-2, with D maybe TRBD1 (5 bases). Deletions cut 7 bases from V and 3 bases from J, with 9 bases between. This CDR3 is 12 amino acids long. Germline-derived CDR1 and CDR2 are MNHEY and SMNVEV (reference sequence). Here the CDR3 reads CASKGDDYGYTF. For the CDR3, the DNA is TGTGCCAGCAAAGGGGATGACTATGGCTACACCTTC.

The rearrangement uses TRBV20-1 and TRBJ1-5, with TRBD1 identical over 7 bases. The CDR3 is 14 amino acids. J gave up 5 bases and V 6 bases, and 10 bases lay outside the gene matches. CDR1 and CDR2 (germline): DFQATT, SNEGSKA (reference sequence). CDR3 in DNA: TGCAGTGCCCACGGGGCAGGGGGATATCAGCCCCAGCATTTT. Encoded protein: CSAHGAGGYQPQHF.

This clonotype was picked up many times. The CDR3 DNA reads as TGTGCCAGCAGCCACGGAAACAGGGGGACAGCAGATACGCAGTATTTT. Encoded protein: CASSHGNRGTADTQYF. This sequence joins TRBV4-2 and TRBJ2-3; the match to TRBD1 covers 8 bases. Losses at the gene ends were 3 bases for V and 4 bases for J; bases not matched to a gene: 9. CDR3 length equals 16 residues. Germline CDR1 reads LGHNA; CDR2 reads YNFKEQ.

At least ten counts were recorded for this clonotype. This chain connects TRBV10-3 to TRBJ2-1; perhaps D is TRBD1 or TRBD2 (5 bases each). CDR1 and CDR2 from the germline V gene are ENHRY and SYGVKD. V gave up 0 bases and J gave up 7 bases, with 7 bases separating them. CDR3 length equals 13 residues. This CDR3 is CAISESRGNEQFF. The CDR3 DNA follows: TGTGCCATCAGTGAGTCGAGGGGTAATGAGCAGTTCTTC.

The chain employs TRBV4-3 and TRBJ1-1; 8 nucleotides line up with TRBD1. This CDR3 is built from 14 residues. V lost 3 bases and J lost 7; bases outside the gene matches: 7. Germline lookup yields CDR1 LGHNA and CDR2 YSLEER. The CDR3 nucleotides are TGCGCCAGCAGCCATTCGGACAGGGTTCTTGAAGCTTTCTTT. Translation gives CASSHSDRVLEAFF.

The chain couples TRBV24-1 to TRBJ1-2, with 9 nucleotides matching TRBD1. CDR1 is KGHDR and CDR2 is SFDVKD in the germline V gene. The V and J ends lost 4 bases and 3 bases, in that order; junction bases with no gene match: 5. CDR3 length: 15 residues. CDR3 in DNA: TGTGCCACCAGTGACCACAGGGGGCCGGACTATGGCTACACCTTC. The encoded protein is CATSDHRGPDYGYTF.

In regard to this clonotype: An end of the junction does not agree with germline; a read error may underlie this. The rearrangement links TRBV28 to TRBJ2-1; no clear D. CDR3 length equals 13 residues. Germline CDR1 reads MDHEN; CDR2 reads SYDVKM. CDR3 nucleotide sequence: TGTGCCAGCAGCTCCCCCTCCTACAATAAGCAGTTCTTC. Its translation is CASSSPSYNKQFF.

The rearrangement links TRBV15 to TRBJ2-5; possibly TRBD2 for D (7 bases). This CDR3 spans 15 amino acids. Germline CDR1 and CDR2: LNHNV and YYDKDF (reference sequence). V was trimmed by 1 base and J by 2 bases, leaving 11 bases between them. CDR3 in DNA: TGTGCCACCAGCAGAGTAAGGGGGGGACAAGAGACCCAGTACTTC. Protein: CATSRVRGGQETQYF.

This clonotype was detected only once. This rearrangement joins TRBV29-1 to TRBJ2-7; D tentatively fits TRBD1 or TRBD2 (6 bases each). From germline, CDR1 is SQVTM and CDR2 ANQGSEA. Trimming pared 3 bases from V and 4 bases from J, leaving 10 bases between. This CDR3 comprises 12 residues. The CDR3 reads CSVDGGTYEQYF. As DNA, the CDR3 is TGCAGCGTTGATGGCGGGACATACGAGCAGTACTTC.

This clonotype was counted between two and nine times. The chain employs TRBV20-1 and TRBJ1-2, with 11 bases lining up with TRBD1. This CDR3 comprises 15 residues. Germline values: CDR1 DFQATT, CDR2 SNEGSKA (reference sequence). Trimming removed 6 bases from V and 5 bases from J; junction bases left unmatched: 11. The CDR3 nucleotides read TGCAGTGCGGGAGGTGGACAGGGGGCAAATTATGGCTACACCTTC. Protein product: CSAGGGQGANYGYTF.

V and J are TRBV10-3 and TRBJ1-1, with a possible D match to TRBD1 (5 bases). Germline CDR1 reads ENHRY; CDR2 reads SYGVKD. Trimming stripped 8 bases from V and 1 base from J, with 14 bases between. The length of the CDR3 is 14 residues. For the CDR3, the DNA is TGTGCCATCGATAGGGACCCACCGAACACTGAAGCTTTCTTT. Protein sequence: CAIDRDPPNTEAFF.

This clonotype was picked up a small number of times. J is TRBJ2-5 and V is TRBV2; D possibly corresponds to TRBD2 (5 bases). From germline, CDR1 is SNHLY and CDR2 FYNNEI. Trimming pared 7 bases from V and 13 bases from J, leaving 22 bases between. The CDR3 totals 13 residues. The CDR3 protein is CASTDREPGEGYF. The CDR3, as DNA: TGTGCCAGCACGGACCGGGAACCAGGTGAAGGGTACTTC.

The chain combines TRBV29-1 with TRBJ1-1; no clear D. There are 13 residues in the CDR3. V was trimmed by 2 bases and J by 0 bases, leaving 7 bases between them. Germline lookup yields CDR1 SQVTM and CDR2 ANQGSEA. CDR3 coding DNA: TGCAGCGTTGAACGGGAGGTGAACACTGAAGCTTTCTTT. This gives the protein CSVEREVNTEAFF.

The CDR3 DNA is TGCAGTGCTAGAGACCCGGGACAGGATGTGAAGCCCCAGCATTTT. The encoded protein is CSARDPGQDVKPQHF. This rearrangement joins TRBV20-1 to TRBJ1-5; TRBD1 agrees at 8 bases. V lost 0 bases, J lost 8 bases, and 9 bases stayed unmatched. The V gene's germline CDR1 is DFQATT and CDR2 SNEGSKA (reference sequence). The CDR3 runs to 15 residues.

The sample holds a few counts of this clonotype. The rearrangement joins TRBV7-2 to TRBJ1-2; no clear D gene. The CDR3 totals 13 residues. V was pared by 2 bases and J by 3 bases, with 7 bases between. In germline, CDR1 is SGHTA, CDR2 FQGNSA. CDR3 nucleotide sequence: TGTGCCAGCAGCTTATTGGGAGACTATGGCTACACCTTC. Amino acid sequence: CASSLLGDYGYTF.

The chain has TRBV7-8 and TRBJ2-5; possible D gene TRBD2, 5 bases. This CDR3 has 15 residues. Germline V gene data show CDR1 as SGHVS and CDR2 as FQNEAQ. With 5 bases removed from V and 2 bases from J, the gap between germline ends came to 15 bases. CDR3 sequence (DNA): TGTGCCAGCAGCCTCTCGGGGAATTATCAAGAGACCCAGTACTTC. Translated, it gives CASSLSGNYQETQYF.

This clonotype was counted a few times. The chain has TRBV11-2 and TRBJ1-6, with D unresolved. The germline V and J ends were trimmed by 5 bases and 7 bases, with 9 bases remaining between them. The CDR3 length is 13 residues. Germline lookup yields CDR1 SGHAT and CDR2 FQNNGV. CDR3 nucleotide sequence: TGTGCCAGCAGCGCGTGGGAGAATTCACCCCTCCACTTT. It is translated as CASSAWENSPLHF.

This clonotype was seen only a few times. The V gene is TRBV4-2, the J gene TRBJ2-3; 7 nucleotides align to TRBD2. The CDR3 sequence is 17 residues long. The V gene end was trimmed by 3 bases and the J gene end by 5 bases; junction bases not matched to a gene: 14. CDR1 and CDR2 (germline): LGHNA, YNFKEQ. DNA for the CDR3: TGTGCCAGCAGCCAGGAGGCAACGGGGGGTTCATTAGATACGCAGTATTTT. Encoded protein: CASSQEATGGSLDTQYF.

This clonotype was counted only a few times. This rearrangement joins TRBV2 to TRBJ2-3; 9 bases are a match to TRBD1. This CDR3 has 14 residues. Unmatched junction bases numbered 4, after V lost 6 bases and J lost 3 bases. Germline CDR1 and CDR2: SNHLY and FYNNEI. Here the CDR3 reads CASRRTGVTDTQYF. For the CDR3, the DNA is TGTGCCAGCAGGAGGACAGGGGTGACAGATACGCAGTATTTT.

V and J are TRBV9 and TRBJ2-3; TRBD2 aligns across 9 bases. V was clipped by 5 bases and J by 2 bases; unmatched bases: 9. The CDR3 is 16 amino acids. Per the germline V gene, CDR1 is SGDLS and CDR2 is YYNGEE. The CDR3 sequence: CASSPWRGGTTDTQYF. For the CDR3, the DNA is TGTGCCAGCAGTCCCTGGCGGGGGGGAACCACAGATACGCAGTATTTT. The full variable domain, rest sourced from reference TRBV9 and TRBJ2-3, is DSGVTQTPKHLITATGQRVTLRCSPRSGDLSVYWYQQSLDQGLQFLIQYYNGEERAKGNILERFSAQQFPDLHSELNLSSLELGDSALYFCASSPWRGGTTDTQYFGPGTRLTVL.

This chain connects TRBV27 to TRBJ2-5; perhaps TRBD2 as D (6 bases). Trimming shortened V by 3 bases and J by 0 bases, and 14 bases separated the two germline ends. This CDR3 is built from 16 residues. Germline CDR1 reads MNHEY; CDR2 reads SMNVEV (reference sequence). CDR3 loop: CASSFEAGPYQETQYF. The CDR3 DNA follows: TGTGCCAGCAGTTTCGAAGCGGGCCCGTACCAAGAGACCCAGTACTTC.